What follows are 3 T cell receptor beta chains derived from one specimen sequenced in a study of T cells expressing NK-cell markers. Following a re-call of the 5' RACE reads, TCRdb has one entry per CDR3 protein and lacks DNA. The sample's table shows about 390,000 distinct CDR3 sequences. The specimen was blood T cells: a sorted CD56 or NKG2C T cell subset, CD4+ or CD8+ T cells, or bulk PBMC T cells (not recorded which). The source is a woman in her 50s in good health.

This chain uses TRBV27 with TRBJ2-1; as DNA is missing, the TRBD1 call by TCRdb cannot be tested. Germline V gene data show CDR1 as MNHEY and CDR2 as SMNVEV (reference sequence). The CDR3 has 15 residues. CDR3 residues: CASSPGDTGRDEQFF.

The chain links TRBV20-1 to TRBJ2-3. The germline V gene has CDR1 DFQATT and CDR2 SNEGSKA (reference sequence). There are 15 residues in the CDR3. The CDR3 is CSARVLSLVPDTQYF.

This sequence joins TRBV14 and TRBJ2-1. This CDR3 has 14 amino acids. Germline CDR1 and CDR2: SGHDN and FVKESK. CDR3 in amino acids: CASSQEGFWNEQFF.